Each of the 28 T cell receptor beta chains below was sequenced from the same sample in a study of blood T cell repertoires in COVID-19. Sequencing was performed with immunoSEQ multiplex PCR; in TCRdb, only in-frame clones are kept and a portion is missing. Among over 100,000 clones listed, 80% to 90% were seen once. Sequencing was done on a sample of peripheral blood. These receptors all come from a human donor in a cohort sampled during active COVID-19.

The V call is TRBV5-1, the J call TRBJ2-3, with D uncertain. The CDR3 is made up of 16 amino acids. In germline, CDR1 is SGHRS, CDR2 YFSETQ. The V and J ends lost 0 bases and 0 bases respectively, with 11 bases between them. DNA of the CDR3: TGCGCCAGCAGCTTGGCGGTTGCGGCTAGCACAGATACGCAGTATTTT. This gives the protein CASSLAVAASTDTQYF. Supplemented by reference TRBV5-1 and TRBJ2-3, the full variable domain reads KAGVTQTPRYLIKTRGQQVTLSCSPISGHRSVSWYQQTPGQGLQFLFEYFSETQRNKGNFPGRFSGRQFSNSRSEMNVSTLELGDSALYLCASSLAVAASTDTQYFGPGTRLTVL.

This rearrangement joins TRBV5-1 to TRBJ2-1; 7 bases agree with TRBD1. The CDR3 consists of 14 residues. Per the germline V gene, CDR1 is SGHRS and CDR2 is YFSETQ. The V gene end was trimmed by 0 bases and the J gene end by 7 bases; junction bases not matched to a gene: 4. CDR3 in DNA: TGCGCCAGCAGCTTGGAGACAGGGATGAATGAGCAGTTCTTC. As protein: CASSLETGMNEQFF.

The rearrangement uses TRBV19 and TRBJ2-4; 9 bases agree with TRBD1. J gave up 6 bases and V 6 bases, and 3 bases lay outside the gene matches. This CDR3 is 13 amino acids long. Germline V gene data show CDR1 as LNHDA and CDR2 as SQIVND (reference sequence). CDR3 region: CASRTGQGNIQYF. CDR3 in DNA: TGTGCCAGTAGGACGGGACAGGGAAACATTCAGTACTTC.

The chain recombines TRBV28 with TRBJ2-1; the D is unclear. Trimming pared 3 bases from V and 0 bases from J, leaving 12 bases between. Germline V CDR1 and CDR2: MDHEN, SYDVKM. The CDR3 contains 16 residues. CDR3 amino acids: CASSFLAETSYNEQFF. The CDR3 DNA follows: TGTGCCAGCAGTTTCTTAGCTGAGACCTCCTACAATGAGCAGTTCTTC.

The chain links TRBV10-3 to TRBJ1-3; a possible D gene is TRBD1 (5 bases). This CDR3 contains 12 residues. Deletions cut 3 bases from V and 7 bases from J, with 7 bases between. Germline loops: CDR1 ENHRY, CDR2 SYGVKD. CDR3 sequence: CAISERGNTIYF. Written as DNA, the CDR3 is TGTGCCATCAGTGAAAGGGGTAACACCATATATTTT.

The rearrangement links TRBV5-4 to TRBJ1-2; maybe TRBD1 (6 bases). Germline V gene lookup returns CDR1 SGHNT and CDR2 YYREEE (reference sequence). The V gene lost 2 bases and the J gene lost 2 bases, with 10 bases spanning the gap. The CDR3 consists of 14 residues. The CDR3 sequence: CASSFKDRNYGYTF. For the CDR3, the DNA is TGTGCCAGCAGCTTTAAGGACAGAAACTATGGCTACACCTTC.

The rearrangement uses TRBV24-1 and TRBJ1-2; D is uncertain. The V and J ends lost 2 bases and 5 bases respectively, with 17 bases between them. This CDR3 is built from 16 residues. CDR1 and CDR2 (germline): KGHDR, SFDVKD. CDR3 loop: CATSDYRHGGLYGYTF. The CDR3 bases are TGTGCCACCAGTGATTATCGGCACGGCGGTCTATATGGCTACACCTTC.

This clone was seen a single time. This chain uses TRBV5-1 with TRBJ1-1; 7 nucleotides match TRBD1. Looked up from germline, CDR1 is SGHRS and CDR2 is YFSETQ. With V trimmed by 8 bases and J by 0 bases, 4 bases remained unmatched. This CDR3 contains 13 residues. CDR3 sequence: CASGTEMNTEAFF. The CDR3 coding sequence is TGCGCCAGTGGGACAGAGATGAACACTGAAGCTTTCTTT.

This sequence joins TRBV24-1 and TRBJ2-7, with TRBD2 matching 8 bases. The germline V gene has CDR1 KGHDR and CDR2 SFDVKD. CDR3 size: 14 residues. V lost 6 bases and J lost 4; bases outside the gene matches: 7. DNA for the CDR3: TGTGCCACCAGTACTAGCGGAGGGGGTTACGAGCAGTACTTC. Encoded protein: CATSTSGGGYEQYF.

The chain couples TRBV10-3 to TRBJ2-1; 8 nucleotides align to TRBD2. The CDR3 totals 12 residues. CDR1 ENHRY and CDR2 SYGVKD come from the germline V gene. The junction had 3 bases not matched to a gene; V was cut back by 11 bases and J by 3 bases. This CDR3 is CACGGHYNEQFF. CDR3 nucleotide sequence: TGTGCCTGCGGGGGGCACTACAATGAGCAGTTCTTC.

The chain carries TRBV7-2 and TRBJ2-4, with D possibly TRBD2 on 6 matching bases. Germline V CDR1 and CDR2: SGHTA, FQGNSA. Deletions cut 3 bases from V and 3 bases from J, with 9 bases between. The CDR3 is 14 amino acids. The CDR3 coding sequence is TGTGCCAGCAGCTTCAAGGAGGGCAAAAACATTCAGTACTTC. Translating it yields CASSFKEGKNIQYF.

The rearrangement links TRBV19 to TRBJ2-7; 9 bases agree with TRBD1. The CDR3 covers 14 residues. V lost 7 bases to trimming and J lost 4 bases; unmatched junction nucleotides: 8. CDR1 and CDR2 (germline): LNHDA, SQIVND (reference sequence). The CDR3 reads CASTAGTGIYEQYF. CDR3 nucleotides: TGTGCCAGTACTGCTGGGACAGGGATTTACGAGCAGTACTTC.

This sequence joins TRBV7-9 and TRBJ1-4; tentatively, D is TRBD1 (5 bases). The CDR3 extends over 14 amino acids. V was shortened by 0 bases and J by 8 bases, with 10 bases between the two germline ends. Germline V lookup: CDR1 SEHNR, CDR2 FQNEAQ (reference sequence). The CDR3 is CASSLARVVEKLFF. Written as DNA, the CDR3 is TGTGCCAGCAGCTTAGCCAGGGTAGTGGAAAAACTGTTTTTT.

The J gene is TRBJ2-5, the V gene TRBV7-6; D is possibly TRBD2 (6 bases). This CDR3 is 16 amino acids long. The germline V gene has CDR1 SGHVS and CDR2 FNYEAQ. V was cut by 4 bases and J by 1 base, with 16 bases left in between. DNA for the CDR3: TGTGCCAGCAGCTCCTTGGGCGGGGCTCCCCAAGAGACCCAGTACTTC. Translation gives CASSSLGGAPQETQYF.

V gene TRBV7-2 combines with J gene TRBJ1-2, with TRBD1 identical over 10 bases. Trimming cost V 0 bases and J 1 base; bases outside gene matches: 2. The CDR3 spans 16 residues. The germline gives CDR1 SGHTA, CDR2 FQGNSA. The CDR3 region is CASSLAGTGVNYGYTF. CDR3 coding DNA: TGTGCCAGCAGCTTAGCCGGGACAGGGGTTAACTATGGCTACACCTTC.

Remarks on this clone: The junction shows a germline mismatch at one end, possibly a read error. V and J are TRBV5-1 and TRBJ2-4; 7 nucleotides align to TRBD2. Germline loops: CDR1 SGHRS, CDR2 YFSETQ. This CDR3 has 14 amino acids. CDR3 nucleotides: TGCGCCAGCAGCTTAGGTGGACTAGTGGGGGGTATGAACTTC. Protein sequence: CASSLGGLVGGMNF.

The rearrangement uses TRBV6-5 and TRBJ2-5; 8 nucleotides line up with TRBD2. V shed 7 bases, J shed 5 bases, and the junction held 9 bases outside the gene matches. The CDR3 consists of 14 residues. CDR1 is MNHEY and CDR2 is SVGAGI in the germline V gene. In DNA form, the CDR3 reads TGTGCCAGCACCTCCGGACTAGCTGGGGAGACCCAGTACTTC. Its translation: CASTSGLAGETQYF.

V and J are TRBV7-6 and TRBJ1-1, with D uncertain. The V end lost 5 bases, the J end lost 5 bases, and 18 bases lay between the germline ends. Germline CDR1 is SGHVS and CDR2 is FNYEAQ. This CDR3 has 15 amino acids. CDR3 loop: CASSRQVIGITEAFF. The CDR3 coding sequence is TGTGCCAGCAGCCGTCAGGTGATTGGAATTACTGAAGCTTTCTTT.

CDR3 in DNA: TGTGCCAGTAGTTTTAGAGGAGTAGCCAAAAACATTCAGTACTTC. This translates into CASSFRGVAKNIQYF. The chain joins TRBV19 to TRBJ2-4; D not resolved. Trimming stripped 5 bases from V and 0 bases from J, with 11 bases between. The CDR3 runs 15 residues. The V gene's germline CDR1 is LNHDA and CDR2 SQIVND (reference sequence).

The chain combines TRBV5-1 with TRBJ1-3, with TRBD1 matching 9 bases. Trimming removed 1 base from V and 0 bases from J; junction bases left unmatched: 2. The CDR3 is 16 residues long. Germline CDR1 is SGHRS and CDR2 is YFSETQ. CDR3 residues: CASSLRGQGSGNTIYF. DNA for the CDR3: TGCGCCAGCAGCTTGCGGGGACAGGGCTCTGGAAACACCATATATTTT.

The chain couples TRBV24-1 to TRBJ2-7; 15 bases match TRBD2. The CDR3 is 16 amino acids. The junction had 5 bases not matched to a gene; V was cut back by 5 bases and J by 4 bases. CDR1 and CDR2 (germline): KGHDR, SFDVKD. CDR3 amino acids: CATSGPGLAGGYEQYF. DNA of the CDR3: TGTGCCACCAGTGGCCCGGGACTAGCGGGAGGTTACGAGCAGTACTTC.

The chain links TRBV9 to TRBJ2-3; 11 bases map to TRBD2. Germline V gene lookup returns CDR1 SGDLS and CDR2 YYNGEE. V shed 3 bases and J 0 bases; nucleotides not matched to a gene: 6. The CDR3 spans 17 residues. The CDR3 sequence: CASSATGTSGSTDTQYF. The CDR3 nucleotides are TGTGCCAGCAGCGCTACCGGGACTAGCGGTAGCACAGATACGCAGTATTTT.

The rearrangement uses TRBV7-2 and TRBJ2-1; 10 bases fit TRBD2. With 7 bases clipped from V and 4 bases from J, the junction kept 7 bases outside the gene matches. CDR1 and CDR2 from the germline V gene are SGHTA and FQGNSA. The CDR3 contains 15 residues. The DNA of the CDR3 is TGTGCCAGCATCCTCGAACTAGCGGGGTACAATGAGCAGTTCTTC. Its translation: CASILELAGYNEQFF.

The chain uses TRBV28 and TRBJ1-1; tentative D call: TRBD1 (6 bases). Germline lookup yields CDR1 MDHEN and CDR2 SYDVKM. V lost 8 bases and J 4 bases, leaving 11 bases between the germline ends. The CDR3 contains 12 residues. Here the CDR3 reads CASRIRGTEAFF. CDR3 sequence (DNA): TGTGCCAGCCGCATCAGGGGCACTGAAGCTTTCTTT.

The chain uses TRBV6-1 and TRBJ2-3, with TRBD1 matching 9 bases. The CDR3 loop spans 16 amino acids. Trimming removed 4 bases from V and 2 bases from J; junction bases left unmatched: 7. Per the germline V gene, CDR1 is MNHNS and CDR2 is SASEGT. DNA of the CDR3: TGTGCCAGCAGTGCTCGGGACAGGGCAAACACAGATACGCAGTATTTT. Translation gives CASSARDRANTDTQYF.

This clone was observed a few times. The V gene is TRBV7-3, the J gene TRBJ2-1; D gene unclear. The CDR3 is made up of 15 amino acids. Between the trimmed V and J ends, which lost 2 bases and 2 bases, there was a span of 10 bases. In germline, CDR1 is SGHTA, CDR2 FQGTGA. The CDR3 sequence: CASSLEAQTYNEQFF. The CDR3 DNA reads TGTGCCAGCAGCTTAGAAGCGCAGACCTACAATGAGCAGTTCTTC. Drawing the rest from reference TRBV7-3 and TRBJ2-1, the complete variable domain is GAGVSQTPSNKVTEKGKYVELRCDPISGHTALYWYRQSLGQGPEFLIYFQGTGAADDSGLPNDRFFAVRPEGSVSTLKIQRTERGDSAVYLCASSLEAQTYNEQFFGPGTRLTVL.

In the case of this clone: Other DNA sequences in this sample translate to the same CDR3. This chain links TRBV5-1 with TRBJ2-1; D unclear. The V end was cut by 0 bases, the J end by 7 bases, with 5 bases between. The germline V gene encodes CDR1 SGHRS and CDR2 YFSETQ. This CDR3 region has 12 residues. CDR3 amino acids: CASSLAGNEQFF. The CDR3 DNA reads TGCGCCAGCAGCTTGGCCGGGAATGAGCAGTTCTTC.

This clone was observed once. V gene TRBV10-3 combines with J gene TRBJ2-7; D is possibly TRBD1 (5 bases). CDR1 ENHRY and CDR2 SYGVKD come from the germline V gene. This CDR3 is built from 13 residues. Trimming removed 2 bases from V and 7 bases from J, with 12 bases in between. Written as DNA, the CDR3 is TGTGCCATCAGTGAGGGAGCTAAGGGGGAGCAGTACTTC. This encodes CAISEGAKGEQYF.